The present entry profiles one T cell receptor (beta chain) with its context. The repertoire was sequenced with immunoSEQ multiplex PCR; TCRdb's copy has only in-frame clones and lacks some. This table has 55,000 to 75,000 clones, over 75% appearing once. This entry is derived from a study of OX40 agonist ivuxolimab in advanced cancers. On the study more broadly: Enrollees could have had prior anti-PD-1, anti-PD-L1 or anti-CTLA-4 therapy, which over 35% had received.

CDR3 length equals 13 residues. CDR1 is LGHNA and CDR2 is YNFKEQ in the germline V gene. V lost 0 bases to trimming and J lost 3 bases, with 2 bases between them. The sequence was collected from an adult with an advanced solid tumor such as melanoma, head and neck, liver or kidney cancer. The chain combines TRBV4-2 with TRBJ2-2; D not certain. The specimen comprised CD4+ or CD8+ T cells sorted from blood, sampled in a trial of the OX40 agonist ivuxolimab. The CDR3 protein is CASSQDYTGELFF. As DNA, the CDR3 is TGTGCCAGCAGCCAAGATTACACCGGGGAGCTGTTTTTT.